This T cell receptor beta chain was retrieved from a study of blood T cells in healthy people across ages. Study conclusions and caveats: Donors of long life had a larger count of naive CD4+ cells and greater diversity than aged donors.

With a J-beta primer mix and a sample-barcoded 5' primer, a second PCR ran about 7 to 11 cycles. Every cDNA was tagged by a template-switch adaptor with 12 random nucleotides. TCRdb reanalysed the 5' RACE reads using MiXCR and keeps one entry per CDR3 protein. The sample lists under 800,000 distinct CDR3 sequences; approximately 21% were seen once. Germline V gene sequence: CDR1 MDHEN, CDR2 SYDVKM. The CDR3 covers 13 residues. This clonotype has just one count. Its antigen is still unknown. A much larger clone is a single base away; this may be a read error. V gene TRBV28 combines with J gene TRBJ2-1; D uncertain. The sequencing sample was made of blood. This TCR derives from a man aged 70-80 years in good health. The CDR3 DNA follows: TGTGCCAGCACCCCGAGGTTTGAGGAGACCCACTACTTC. Translating gives CASTPRFEETHYF.